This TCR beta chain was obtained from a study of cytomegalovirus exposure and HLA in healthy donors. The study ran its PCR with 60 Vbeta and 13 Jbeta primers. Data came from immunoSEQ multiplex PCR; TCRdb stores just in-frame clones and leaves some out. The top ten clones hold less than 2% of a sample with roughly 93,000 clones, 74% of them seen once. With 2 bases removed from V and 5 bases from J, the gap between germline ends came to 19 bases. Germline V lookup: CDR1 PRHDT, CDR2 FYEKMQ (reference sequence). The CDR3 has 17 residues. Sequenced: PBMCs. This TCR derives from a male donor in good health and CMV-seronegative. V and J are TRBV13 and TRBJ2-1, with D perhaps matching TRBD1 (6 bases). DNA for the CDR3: TGTGCCAGCAGCTTACCCTTCAGGGGACGGTCTAACAATGAGCAGTTCTTC. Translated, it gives CASSLPFRGRSNNEQFF.